These T cell receptor beta chains were read from a single sample in a study of identical twins. MiXCR, applied by TCRdb to the 5' RACE reads, yields one record per CDR3 protein. The sample contains approximately 350,000 distinct CDR3 sequences, roughly an eighth of which appear only once. The same sample was also studied in work on yellow fever vaccine responses in identical twins.

Material: CD8+ T cells sorted from blood. The receptors stem from a young woman in good health. Each CDR3 is given with its conserved first and last residue. A D gene is named only where the DNA matches it firmly. Some rows have no size entry. The others give once, few or many, or a class for an expanded clone.

TRBD2	TRBV20-1	13	TRBJ2-7	NA	CSASGLGLAEQYF	TGCAGTGCCAGCGGACTAGGTCTAGCCGAGCAGTACTTC
NA	TRBV5-1	16	TRBJ2-7	NA	CASTKGGTQSSYEQYF	TGCGCCAGCACCAAGGGCGGGACTCAAAGCTCCTACGAGCAGTACTTC
NA	TRBV9	15	TRBJ2-5	NA	CASSFLDLDEETQYF	TGTGCCAGCAGCTTTCTAGATCTAGACGAAGAGACCCAGTACTTC
TRBD1	TRBV2	14	TRBJ2-7	NA	CASSGGQPLYEQYF	TGTGCCAGCAGTGGGGGACAGCCCTTGTACGAGCAGTACTTC
NA	TRBV2	16	TRBJ1-1	few	CASSQSVDHMNTEAFF	TGTGCCAGCAGCCAATCAGTGGACCACATGAACACTGAAGCTTTCTTT
NA	TRBV27	15	TRBJ1-4	few	CASSSSGTSYEKLFF	TGTGCCAGCAGTTCCTCCGGGACATCTTACGAAAAACTGTTTTTT
NA	TRBV20-1	14	TRBJ1-5	NA	CSAAADSGSQPQHF	TGCAGTGCTGCAGCGGACAGCGGGAGCCAGCCCCAGCATTTT
NA	TRBV5-1	15	TRBJ1-5	NA	CASSLSPQSNQPQHF	TGCGCCAGCAGCTTGAGTCCACAAAGCAATCAGCCCCAGCATTTT
TRBD2	TRBV7-8	14	TRBJ2-1	many	CASSPSAGGLKQFF	TGTGCCAGCAGCCCCTCAGCGGGGGGGCTAAAGCAGTTCTTC
NA	TRBV2	16	TRBJ2-1	NA	CASSEGVGARNNEQFF	TGTGCCAGCAGTGAGGGCGTGGGAGCACGGAACAATGAGCAGTTCTTC
TRBD1	TRBV28	13	TRBJ2-7	once	CASRSTGGDEQYF	TGTGCCAGCAGATCAACAGGGGGAGACGAGCAGTACTTC
TRBD1	TRBV20-1	14	TRBJ2-3	few	CSAIGQGVGDTQYF	TGCAGTGCTATCGGTCAGGGGGTTGGAGATACGCAGTATTTT
NA	TRBV6-4	14	TRBJ2-2	few	CASSDRAGTGELFF	TGTGCCAGCAGTGACAGGGCGGGCACCGGGGAGCTGTTTTTT
NA	TRBV6-4	13	TRBJ1-2	NA	CASSDGDAYGYTF	TGTGCCAGCAGTGACGGGGACGCCTATGGCTACACCTTC
TRBD1	TRBV28	16	TRBJ2-3	few	CASSIWRGQGTDTQYF	TGTGCCAGCAGTATCTGGCGGGGACAGGGCACAGATACGCAGTATTTT
TRBD2	TRBV4-1	18	TRBJ2-3	NA	CASSHPVTSGGASDTQYF	TGCGCCAGCAGCCACCCCGTCACTAGCGGGGGGGCTTCAGATACGCAGTATTTT
NA	TRBV12-3/TRBV12-4	15	TRBJ2-2	NA	CASSDKAENTGELFF	TGTGCCAGCAGTGACAAAGCAGAAAACACCGGGGAGCTGTTTTTT
NA	TRBV2	13	TRBJ2-2	few	CASTQGGIGELFF	TGTGCCAGCACCCAGGGGGGGATCGGGGAGCTGTTTTTT
TRBD2	TRBV20-1	15	TRBJ2-5	NA	CSAVTSGASPETQYF	TGCAGTGCTGTAACTAGCGGAGCAAGCCCAGAGACCCAGTACTTC
NA	TRBV12-3/TRBV12-4	14	TRBJ2-7	NA	CASSFGSFNYEQYF	TGTGCCAGCAGTTTCGGCAGTTTTAACTACGAGCAGTACTTC
NA	TRBV4-1	13	TRBJ1-4	NA	CASSHLTNEKLFF	TGCGCCAGCAGCCACTTAACTAATGAAAAACTGTTTTTT
TRBD1	TRBV12-5	15	TRBJ1-2	few	CASGLGTGGLYGYTF	TGTGCTAGTGGTTTGGGGACAGGTGGACTCTATGGCTACACCTTC
TRBD2	TRBV6-1	17	TRBJ2-5	few	CASRSEVGFSGRKTQYF	TGTGCCAGCAGGTCAGAGGTTGGATTTAGCGGGAGAAAGACCCAGTACTTC
NA	TRBV25-1	19	TRBJ2-1	NA	CASSEYSQANVNSYNEQFF	TGTGCCAGCAGTGAATATAGCCAGGCGAACGTAAACTCCTACAATGAGCAGTTCTTC
TRBD2	TRBV27	16	TRBJ2-5	NA	CASSLSSGGAAETQYF	TGTGCCAGCAGTTTATCCAGCGGGGGGGCCGCAGAGACCCAGTACTTC
NA	TRBV2	15	TRBJ1-5	few	CASSERGTSNQPQHF	TGTGCCAGCAGTGAAAGGGGGACAAGCAATCAGCCCCAGCATTTT
NA	TRBV5-6	16	TRBJ2-2	few	CASSGIGQRNTGELFF	TGTGCCAGCAGCGGGATAGGGCAGCGAAACACCGGGGAGCTGTTTTTT
TRBD2	TRBV20-1	16	TRBJ2-7	few	CSARAPGTSGSFEQYF	TGCAGTGCTAGAGCCCCCGGGACTAGCGGGAGCTTCGAGCAGTACTTC
NA	TRBV13	13	TRBJ1-4	few	CASSLEADEKLFF	TGTGCCAGCAGCTTAGAGGCAGATGAAAAACTGTTTTTT
NA	TRBV7-8	13	TRBJ2-1	NA	CASSLVVPNEQFF	TGTGCCAGCAGCTTAGTTGTCCCCAATGAGCAGTTCTTC
NA	TRBV3-1	16	TRBJ1-2	few	CASSHGRTITSYGYTF	TGTGCCAGCAGCCACGGACGGACGATAACCTCCTATGGCTACACCTTC
NA	TRBV12-3/TRBV12-4	12	TRBJ2-5	many	CASTLGGETQYF	TGTGCCAGCACCCTGGGGGGAGAGACCCAGTACTTC
NA	TRBV7-9	16	TRBJ2-1	few	CASSSRTRQPYNEQFF	TGTGCCAGCAGCTCTAGGACCCGGCAGCCCTACAATGAGCAGTTCTTC
TRBD2	TRBV6-4	14	TRBJ2-1	once	CASKELAGGNEQFF	TGTGCCAGCAAGGAACTAGCGGGAGGCAATGAGCAGTTCTTC
NA	TRBV12-3/TRBV12-4	14	TRBJ2-1	few	CASSSARSYNEQFF	TGTGCCAGCAGTTCGGCCCGCTCCTACAATGAGCAGTTCTTC
NA	TRBV7-9	13	TRBJ2-1	many	CASSFRQSHEQFF	TGTGCCAGCAGCTTTCGACAATCTCATGAGCAGTTCTTC
TRBD1	TRBV12-5	18	TRBJ2-1	few	CASGLGEVPGDRVNEQFF	TGTGCTAGTGGTTTGGGTGAAGTCCCGGGGGACAGGGTCAATGAGCAGTTCTTC
TRBD1	TRBV12-3/TRBV12-4	15	TRBJ2-7	few	CASSLRRTGEDEQYF	TGTGCCAGCAGTTTACGCCGGACAGGGGAAGACGAGCAGTACTTC
NA	TRBV15	15	TRBJ2-7	few	CATSRETERGYEQYF	TGTGCCACCAGCAGAGAGACCGAGAGGGGCTACGAGCAGTACTTC
TRBD1	TRBV12-3/TRBV12-4	16	TRBJ2-1	many	CASSQTSGQGMHEQFF	TGTGCCAGCAGCCAAACCTCGGGACAGGGGATGCATGAGCAGTTCTTC
NA	TRBV7-9	15	TRBJ2-3	many	CASSFQRAGTDTQYF	TGTGCCAGCAGCTTTCAACGGGCGGGCACAGATACGCAGTATTTT
TRBD2	TRBV19	16	TRBJ2-1	few	CASSIAWSGALNEQFF	TGTGCCAGTAGTATTGCCTGGAGCGGGGCCCTCAATGAGCAGTTCTTC
NA	TRBV28	14	TRBJ2-2	few	CASSSHPVTGELFF	TGTGCCAGCAGTTCGCACCCGGTGACCGGGGAGCTGTTTTTT
NA	TRBV6-5	14	TRBJ2-1	few	CASSYSSRVHEQFF	TGTGCCAGCAGTTACTCGAGCAGGGTCCATGAGCAGTTCTTC
TRBD2	TRBV6-5	15	TRBJ2-7	NA	CASSWIGTSAYEQYF	TGTGCCAGCAGTTGGATCGGGACTAGCGCCTACGAGCAGTACTTC
TRBD1	TRBV6-1	13	TRBJ2-2	many	CASTDRGTGELFF	TGTGCCAGCACAGACAGGGGCACCGGGGAGCTGTTTTTT
TRBD2	TRBV29-1	14	TRBJ2-1	few	CSDSIEPTSDHVFF	TGCAGCGACTCCATTGAACCGACTAGCGATCATGTTTTCTTC
NA	TRBV29-1	13	TRBJ1-1	many	CSASGTENTEAFF	TGCAGCGCCTCCGGGACTGAGAACACTGAAGCTTTCTTT